These 7 T cell receptor beta chains were all obtained from the same sample, sequenced in a study of CD8 T cells in Susac syndrome. With random hexamers, 0.5 to 1 ug RNA was reverse transcribed. One entry per CDR3 protein, called by TCRdb with MiXCR from the immunoSEQ multiplex PCR reads. The sample includes roughly 190,000 distinct CDR3 sequences, 95% seen only once; the top ten take approximately 0.1%. The source material was CD4+ T cells from PBMCs. The receptors stem from a human donor with Susac syndrome.

The rearrangement joins TRBV30 to TRBJ1-3; D remains ambiguous. V was pared by 3 bases and J by 0 bases, with 12 bases between. There are 15 residues in the CDR3. Germline V gene sequence: CDR1 GTSNPN, CDR2 SVGIG (reference sequence). The CDR3 bases are TGTGCCTGGAGCTCCGGCAGGAGCTCTGGAAACACCATATATTTT. It codes for CAWSSGRSSGNTIYF.

The rearrangement uses TRBV20-1 and TRBJ1-1; no clear D. Germline lookup yields CDR1 DFQATT and CDR2 SNEGSKA (reference sequence). Trimming removed 7 bases from V and 4 bases from J, with 10 bases in between. There are 11 residues in the CDR3. This chain's CDR3 is CSGLGSTEAFF. The CDR3 DNA follows: TGCAGTGGGCTGGGGTCCACTGAAGCTTTCTTT.

V gene TRBV20-1 combines with J gene TRBJ1-2; 8 bases are a match to TRBD1. The germline CDR1 and CDR2 sequences are DFQATT and SNEGSKA (reference sequence). The V and J ends lost 5 bases and 0 bases, in that order; junction bases with no gene match: 5. The CDR3 runs 14 residues. The CDR3: CSAGQGQANYGYTF. DNA of the CDR3: TGCAGTGCTGGCCAGGGACAGGCTAACTATGGCTACACCTTC.

This clonotype was counted once. The V and J genes are TRBV4-1 and TRBJ1-4; D is uncertain. Trimming took 0 bases from V and 6 from J, leaving 14 bases between them. CDR1 and CDR2 (germline): MGHRA, YSYEKL. The CDR3 totals 16 residues. CDR3 coding DNA: TGCGCCAGCAGCCAAGATCGCGGCAGCTGGGATGAAAAACTGTTTTTT. It specifies CASSQDRGSWDEKLFF.

The sample holds one count of this clonotype. V gene TRBV28 combines with J gene TRBJ2-4; the D gene is possibly TRBD2 (5 bases). CDR1 and CDR2 from the germline V gene are MDHEN and SYDVKM. V was trimmed by 3 bases and J by 1 base, leaving 7 bases between them. The CDR3 length is 14 residues. The CDR3 coding sequence is TGTGCCAGCAGTTTTCGAGGGGCCAAAAACATTCAGTACTTC. Its protein is CASSFRGAKNIQYF.

The CDR3 DNA reads as TGTGCCACGTATCTCGCCGAGGCCTCCTACGAGCAGTACTTC. Its protein is CATYLAEASYEQYF. The chain recombines TRBV6-1 with TRBJ2-7; D unclear. The V and J ends lost 10 bases and 0 bases respectively, with 16 bases between them. The CDR3 is 14 amino acids. Per germline, CDR1 MNHNS and CDR2 SASEGT.

The genes are TRBV15 and TRBJ1-2; 7 bases align to TRBD1. Germline CDR1 LNHNV, CDR2 YYDKDF (reference sequence). CDR3 length equals 14 residues. V shed 1 base, J shed 8 bases, and the junction held 7 bases outside the gene matches. CDR3 amino acids: CATSRGQGGSGYTF. In DNA, the CDR3 is TGTGCCACCAGCAGAGGACAGGGTGGGAGCGGCTACACCTTC.